The sequence of this TCR beta chain was determined in a study of blood T cell repertoires in COVID-19. Overall study: The United States, Italy and Spain were the sources of the acute and convalescent COVID-19 samples. From T cells, B-cell-depleted T cells, or PBMCs came the material, which was cDNA or gDNA.

Per the study methods: It was from reference gene primer amplification that nucleated cell counts were estimated. The protocol was immunoSEQ multiplex PCR, while the TCRdb copy is restricted to in-frame clones and leaves out a portion. V and J calls and clone size are those listed in that table; D and trimming were worked out from the DNA. The sample has some 110,000 clones, approximately 87% seen once. This clone was counted a few times. This CDR3 comprises 16 residues. Germline assignment: CDR1 SGHTA and CDR2 FQGNSA. The junction had 12 bases not matched to a gene; V was cut back by 5 bases and J by 3 bases.

Sequencing was performed on peripheral blood. The TCR sequence derives from a man between 70 and 80 years old who had recovered from COVID-19. This chain links TRBV7-2 with TRBJ2-7; TRBD2 agrees at 8 bases. CDR3 sequence: CASSQGGLAGYYEQYF. CDR3 coding DNA: TGTGCCAGCAGCCAAGGGGGGCTAGCGGGTTACTACGAGCAGTACTTC.